The clone carrying this T cell receptor (beta chain) occurred a few times. The J segment lost 4 bases and the V segment lost 3 bases, leaving 3 bases of the junction unmatched. Germline values: CDR1 SGHAT, CDR2 FQNNGV. The CDR3 is 14 amino acids. The data originate from a study of blood T cell repertoires in COVID-19. At the level of the study: Whether acute or convalescent, the COVID-19 samples came from the United States, Italy and Spain. From T cells, B-cell-depleted T cells, or PBMCs came the material, which was cDNA or gDNA.

As originally analysed: Counts of nucleated cells, estimated from reference gene primer amplification, were obtained. Assay: immunoSEQ multiplex PCR; the TCRdb copy retains only in-frame clones and omits some. Clonal size and the V and J genes are those of that table, whereas D and trimming came from the DNA. In the table there are 68,000 or so clones, roughly 90% of which are singletons. The sequenced material came from peripheral blood. The chain couples TRBV11-2 to TRBJ2-7; 10 bases are a match to TRBD1. This clonotype was sampled from a man younger than 45 with acute or convalescent COVID-19. CDR3 sequence: CASSFGTGEYEQYF. In DNA form, the CDR3 reads TGTGCCAGCAGCTTTGGGACAGGGGAATACGAGCAGTACTTC.